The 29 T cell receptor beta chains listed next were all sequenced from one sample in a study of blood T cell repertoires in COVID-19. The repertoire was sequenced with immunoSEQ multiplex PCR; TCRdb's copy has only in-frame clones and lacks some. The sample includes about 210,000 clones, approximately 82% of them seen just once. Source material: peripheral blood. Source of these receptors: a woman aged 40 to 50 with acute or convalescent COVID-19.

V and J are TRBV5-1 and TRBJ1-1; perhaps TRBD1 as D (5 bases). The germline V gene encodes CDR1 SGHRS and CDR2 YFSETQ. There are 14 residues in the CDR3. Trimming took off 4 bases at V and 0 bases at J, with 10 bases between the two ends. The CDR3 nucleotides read TGCGCCAGCAGCATGACAGACCTGAACACTGAAGCTTTCTTT. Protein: CASSMTDLNTEAFF.

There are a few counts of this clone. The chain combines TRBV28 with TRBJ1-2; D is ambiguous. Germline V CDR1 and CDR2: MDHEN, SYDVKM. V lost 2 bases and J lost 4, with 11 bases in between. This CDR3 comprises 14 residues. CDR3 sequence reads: CASSLVSHSYGYTF. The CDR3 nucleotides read TGTGCCAGCAGTTTAGTTTCCCACAGCTATGGCTACACCTTC.

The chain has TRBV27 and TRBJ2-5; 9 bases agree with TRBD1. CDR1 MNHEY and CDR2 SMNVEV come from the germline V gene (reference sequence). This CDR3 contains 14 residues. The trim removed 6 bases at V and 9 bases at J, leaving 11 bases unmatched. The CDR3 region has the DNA TGTGCCAGCAGCCCCGGGACAGGGTTAGTGGCCCAGTACTTC. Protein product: CASSPGTGLVAQYF.

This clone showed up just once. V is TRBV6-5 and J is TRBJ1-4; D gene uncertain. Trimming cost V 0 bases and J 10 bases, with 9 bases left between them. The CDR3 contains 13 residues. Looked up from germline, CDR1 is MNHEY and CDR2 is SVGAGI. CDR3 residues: CASSYSIVGKLFF. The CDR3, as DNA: TGTGCCAGCAGTTACTCGATAGTTGGAAAACTGTTTTTT.

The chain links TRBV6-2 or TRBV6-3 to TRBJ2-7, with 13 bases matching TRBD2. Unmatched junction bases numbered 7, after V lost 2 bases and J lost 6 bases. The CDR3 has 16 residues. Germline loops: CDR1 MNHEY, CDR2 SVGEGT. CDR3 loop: CASSYAGLAGVREQYF. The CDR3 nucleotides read TGTGCCAGCAGTTACGCCGGACTAGCGGGAGTCCGCGAGCAGTACTTC.

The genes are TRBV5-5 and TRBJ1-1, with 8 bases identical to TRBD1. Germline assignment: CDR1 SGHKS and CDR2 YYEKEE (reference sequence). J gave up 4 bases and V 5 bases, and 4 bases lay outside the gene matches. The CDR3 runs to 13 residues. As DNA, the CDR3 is TGTGCCAGCAGTCTACAGGGGGGCACTGAAGCTTTCTTT. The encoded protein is CASSLQGGTEAFF.

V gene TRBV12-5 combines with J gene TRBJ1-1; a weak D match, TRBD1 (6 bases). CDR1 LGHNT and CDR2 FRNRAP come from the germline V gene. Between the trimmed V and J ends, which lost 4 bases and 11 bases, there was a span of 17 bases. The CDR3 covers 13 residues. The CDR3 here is CASGSGAPGKAFF. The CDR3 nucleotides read TGTGCTAGTGGTTCAGGGGCCCCTGGCAAGGCTTTCTTT.

CDR3 sequence: CASSSGTRSIGELFF. CDR3 DNA sequence: TGTGCCAGCAGCTCGGGGACTAGAAGTATCGGGGAGCTGTTTTTT. The chain couples TRBV11-2 to TRBJ2-2, with TRBD2 identical over 8 bases. The junction had 8 bases not matched to a gene; V was cut back by 4 bases and J by 7 bases. The CDR3 is 15 residues long. Germline V gene sequence: CDR1 SGHAT, CDR2 FQNNGV.

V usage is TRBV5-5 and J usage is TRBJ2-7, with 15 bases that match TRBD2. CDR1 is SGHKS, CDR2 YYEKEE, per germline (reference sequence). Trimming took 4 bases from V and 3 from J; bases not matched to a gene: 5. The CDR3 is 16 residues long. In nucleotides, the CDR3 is TGTGCCAGCAGCATGGGACTAGCGGGAGGATACTACGAGCAGTACTTC. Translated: CASSMGLAGGYYEQYF.

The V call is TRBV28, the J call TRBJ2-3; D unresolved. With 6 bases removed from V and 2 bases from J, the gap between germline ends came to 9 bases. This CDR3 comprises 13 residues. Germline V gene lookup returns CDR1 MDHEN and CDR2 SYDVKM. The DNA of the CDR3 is TGTGCCAGCAGCATCCCCAACACAGATACGCAGTATTTT. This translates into CASSIPNTDTQYF.

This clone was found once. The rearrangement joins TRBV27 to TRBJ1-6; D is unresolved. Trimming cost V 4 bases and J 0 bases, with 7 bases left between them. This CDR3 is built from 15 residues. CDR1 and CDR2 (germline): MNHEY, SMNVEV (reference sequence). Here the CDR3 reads CASSSISSYNSPLHF. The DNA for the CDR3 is TGTGCCAGCAGTTCCATTAGCTCCTATAATTCACCCCTCCACTTT.

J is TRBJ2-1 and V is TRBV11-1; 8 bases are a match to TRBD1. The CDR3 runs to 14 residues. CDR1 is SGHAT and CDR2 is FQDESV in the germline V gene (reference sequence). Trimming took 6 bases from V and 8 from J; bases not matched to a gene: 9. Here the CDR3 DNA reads TGTGCCAGCAGGAGAGGACAGGGTAGCCATGAGCAGTTCTTC. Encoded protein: CASRRGQGSHEQFF.

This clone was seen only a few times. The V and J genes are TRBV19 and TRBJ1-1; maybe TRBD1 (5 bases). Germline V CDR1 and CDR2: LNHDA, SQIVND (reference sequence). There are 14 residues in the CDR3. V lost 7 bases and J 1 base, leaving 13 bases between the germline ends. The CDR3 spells CASNPGHSNTEAFF. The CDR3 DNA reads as TGTGCCAGTAACCCCGGACACTCGAACACTGAAGCTTTCTTT.

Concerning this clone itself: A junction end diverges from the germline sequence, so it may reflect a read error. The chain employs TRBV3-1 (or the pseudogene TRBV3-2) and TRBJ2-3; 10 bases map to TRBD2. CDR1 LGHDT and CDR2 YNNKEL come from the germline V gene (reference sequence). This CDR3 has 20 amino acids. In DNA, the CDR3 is TGTGCCAGCAGCAAAGAACATAGTTTGAGACTAGCGGGTAGCACAGATACGCAGTATTTT. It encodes CASSKEHSLRLAGSTDTQYF.

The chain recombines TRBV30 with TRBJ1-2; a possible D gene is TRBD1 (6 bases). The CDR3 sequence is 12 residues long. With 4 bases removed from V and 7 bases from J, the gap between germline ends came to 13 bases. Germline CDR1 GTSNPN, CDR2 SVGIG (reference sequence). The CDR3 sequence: CAWIRRGGGYTF. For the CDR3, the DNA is TGTGCCTGGATTCGGAGAGGGGGTGGCTACACCTTC.

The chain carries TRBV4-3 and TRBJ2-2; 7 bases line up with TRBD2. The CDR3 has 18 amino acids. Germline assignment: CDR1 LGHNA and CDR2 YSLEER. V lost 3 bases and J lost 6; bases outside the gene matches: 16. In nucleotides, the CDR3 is TGCGCCAGCAGCCAGGTAGTGGGGGGGTTGGATAGCGCCGGGGAGCTGTTTTTT. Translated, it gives CASSQVVGGLDSAGELFF.

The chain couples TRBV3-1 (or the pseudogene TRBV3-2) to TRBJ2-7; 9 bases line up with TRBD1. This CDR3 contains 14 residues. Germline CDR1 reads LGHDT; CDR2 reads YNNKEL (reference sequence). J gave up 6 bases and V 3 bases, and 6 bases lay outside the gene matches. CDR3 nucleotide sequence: TGTGCCAGCAGCCAGTGGGACAGGGTAGGCGAGCAGTACTTC. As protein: CASSQWDRVGEQYF.

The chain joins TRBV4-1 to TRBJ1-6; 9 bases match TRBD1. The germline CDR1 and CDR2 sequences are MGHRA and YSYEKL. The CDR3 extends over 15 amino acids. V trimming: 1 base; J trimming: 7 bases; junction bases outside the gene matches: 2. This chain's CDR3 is CASSQGGQGNSPLHF. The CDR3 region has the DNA TGCGCCAGCAGCCAAGGGGGACAGGGAAATTCACCCCTCCACTTT.

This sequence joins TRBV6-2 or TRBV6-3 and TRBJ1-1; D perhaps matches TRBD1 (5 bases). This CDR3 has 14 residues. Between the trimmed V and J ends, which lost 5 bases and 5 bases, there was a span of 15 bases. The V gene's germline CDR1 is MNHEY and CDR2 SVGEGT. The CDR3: CASSLLGEGTEAFF. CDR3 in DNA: TGTGCCAGCAGTCTCCTAGGGGAGGGAACTGAAGCTTTCTTT.

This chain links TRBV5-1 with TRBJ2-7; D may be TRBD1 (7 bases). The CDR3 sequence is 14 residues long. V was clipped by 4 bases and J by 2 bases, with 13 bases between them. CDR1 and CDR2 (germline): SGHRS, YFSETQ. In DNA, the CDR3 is TGCGCCAGCAGCACCGGAGGGACAGCCTACGAGCAGTACTTC. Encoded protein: CASSTGGTAYEQYF.

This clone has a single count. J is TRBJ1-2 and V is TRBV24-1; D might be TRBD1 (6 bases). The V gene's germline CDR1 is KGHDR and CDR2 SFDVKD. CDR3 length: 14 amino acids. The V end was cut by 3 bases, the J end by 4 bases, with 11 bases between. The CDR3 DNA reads TGTGCCACCAGTGATGGGACATTGCGCTATGGCTACACCTTC. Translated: CATSDGTLRYGYTF.

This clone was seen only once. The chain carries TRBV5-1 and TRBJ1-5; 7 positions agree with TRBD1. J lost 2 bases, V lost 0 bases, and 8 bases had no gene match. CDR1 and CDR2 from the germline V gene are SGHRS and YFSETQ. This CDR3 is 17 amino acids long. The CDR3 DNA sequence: TGCGCCAGCAGCTTGGTACCGACAGGGTCGGGCAATCAGCCCCAGCATTTT. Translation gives CASSLVPTGSGNQPQHF.

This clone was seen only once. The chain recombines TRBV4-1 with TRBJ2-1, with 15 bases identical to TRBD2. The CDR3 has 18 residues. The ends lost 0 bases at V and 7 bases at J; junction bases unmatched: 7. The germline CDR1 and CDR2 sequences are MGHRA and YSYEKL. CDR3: CASSQEEGTSGGWNEQFF. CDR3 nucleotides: TGCGCCAGCAGCCAAGAAGAAGGGACTAGCGGGGGGTGGAATGAGCAGTTCTTC.

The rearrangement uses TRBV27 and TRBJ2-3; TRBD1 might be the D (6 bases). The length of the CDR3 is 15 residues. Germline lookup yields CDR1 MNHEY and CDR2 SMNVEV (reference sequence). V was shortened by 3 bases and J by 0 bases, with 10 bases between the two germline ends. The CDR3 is CASSLRGQSTDTQYF. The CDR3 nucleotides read TGTGCCAGCAGTTTGAGAGGACAGAGCACAGATACGCAGTATTTT.

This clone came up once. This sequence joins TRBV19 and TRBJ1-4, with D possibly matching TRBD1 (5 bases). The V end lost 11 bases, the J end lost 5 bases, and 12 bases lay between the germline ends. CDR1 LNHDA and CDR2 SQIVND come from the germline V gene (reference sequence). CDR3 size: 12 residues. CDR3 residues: CASGHFNEKLFF. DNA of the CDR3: TGTGCCTCAGGACATTTCAATGAAAAACTGTTTTTT.

CDR3 in amino acids: CASRLHLNYGYTF. CDR3 sequence (DNA): TGTGCCAGCAGGTTACACCTTAACTATGGCTACACCTTC. The chain combines TRBV6-5 with TRBJ1-2; D remains unclear. Germline CDR1 MNHEY, CDR2 SVGAGI. The CDR3 extends over 13 amino acids. V lost 6 bases, J lost 1 base, and 9 bases lay in between.

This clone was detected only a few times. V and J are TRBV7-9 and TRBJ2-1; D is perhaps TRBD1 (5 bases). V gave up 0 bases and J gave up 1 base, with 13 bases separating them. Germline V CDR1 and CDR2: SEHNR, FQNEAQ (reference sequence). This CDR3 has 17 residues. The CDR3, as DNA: TGTGCCAGCAGCTTAGCCCTACAGGCCGATTCCTACAATGAGCAGTTCTTC. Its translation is CASSLALQADSYNEQFF.

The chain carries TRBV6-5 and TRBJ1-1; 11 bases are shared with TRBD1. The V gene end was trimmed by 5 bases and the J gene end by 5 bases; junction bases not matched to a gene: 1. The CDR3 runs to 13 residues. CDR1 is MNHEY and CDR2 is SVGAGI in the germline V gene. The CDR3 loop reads CASSRDRGTEAFF. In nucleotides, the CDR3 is TGTGCCAGCAGTCGGGACAGGGGGACTGAAGCTTTCTTT.

CDR3 loop: CASSIAIAGGSSYEQYF. As DNA, the CDR3 is TGTGCCAGTAGTATAGCCATCGCGGGGGGGAGCTCCTACGAGCAGTACTTC. The chain uses TRBV19 and TRBJ2-7; 9 bases match TRBD2. CDR3 length equals 17 residues. Germline V gives CDR1 LNHDA, CDR2 SQIVND (reference sequence). J was trimmed by 0 bases and V by 1 base; bases with no gene match: 7. Complete variable domain (other parts from reference TRBV19 and TRBJ2-7): DGGITQSPKYLFRKEGQNVTLSCEQNLNHDAMYWYRQDPGQGLRLIYYSQIVNDFQKGDIAEGYSVSREKKESFPLTVTSAQKNPTAFYLCASSIAIAGGSSYEQYFGPGTRLTVT.